This is a list of T cell receptor beta chains from one sample in a study of blood T cells in healthy people across ages. TCRdb itself ran the 5' RACE reads through MiXCR, one entry per CDR3 protein. The sample lists 660,000 or so distinct CDR3 sequences, 58% occurring once. The source material was blood. These TCRs come from a man in his sixties in good health. Both conserved end residues are part of each CDR3. The D gene is left open where the match is weak. The size entry is marked missing in some rows and otherwise reads once, few, many or a size class.

J: TRBJ2-6
D: -
V: TRBV4-1
size: -
DNA: TGCGCCAGCAGCCAAGAACACAACTCTGGGGCCAACGTCCTGACTTTC
CDR3: CASSQEHNSGANVLTF

J: TRBJ1-4
D: -
V: TRBV9
size: -
DNA: TGTGCCAGCAGCCCCCCGGGCCAGCGCAATGAAAAACTGTTTTTT
CDR3: CASSPPGQRNEKLFF

J: TRBJ1-2
D: -
V: TRBV7-2
size: -
DNA: TGTGCCAGCAGCCTACAGGAGATATATGGCTACACCTTC
CDR3: CASSLQEIYGYTF

J: TRBJ2-1
D: -
V: TRBV11-2
size: -
DNA: TGTGCCAGCAAGATCGGGGTGGGGAATGAGCAGTTCTTC
CDR3: CASKIGVGNEQFF

J: TRBJ2-7
D: TRBD1
V: TRBV6-5
size: few
DNA: TGTGCCAGCAGTTACTCCGGCACAGGGGGATCCTACGAGCAGTACTTC
CDR3: CASSYSGTGGSYEQYF

J: TRBJ1-4
D: TRBD1
V: TRBV4-1
size: -
DNA: TGCGCCAGCAGCCGGGGACAGGGTGGGGCGAATGAAAAACTGTTTTTT
CDR3: CASSRGQGGANEKLFF

J: TRBJ2-7
D: -
V: TRBV20-1
size: -
DNA: TGCAGTGCTAGAGATACAGGGAGCGTGCAGTACTTC
CDR3: CSARDTGSVQYF

J: TRBJ2-5
D: -
V: TRBV4-1
size: -
DNA: TGCGCCAGCAGCCAAGATTACCGAGAAGAGACCCAGTACTTC
CDR3: CASSQDYREETQYF

J: TRBJ1-2
D: TRBD1
V: TRBV2
size: -
DNA: TGTGCCAGCAGCGTGGACAGGGTAAACTCCAATGGCTACACCTTC
CDR3: CASSVDRVNSNGYTF

J: TRBJ2-3
D: TRBD2
V: TRBV10-3
size: -
DNA: TGTGCCATCAGTGAGGGGGCAGCGGGAGTCACAGATACGCAGTATTTT
CDR3: CAISEGAAGVTDTQYF

J: TRBJ2-3
D: -
V: TRBV7-2
size: -
DNA: TGTGCCAGCAGCTTAGGAGGGGGGGCCTTAGATACGCAGTATTTT
CDR3: CASSLGGGALDTQYF

J: TRBJ2-6
D: -
V: TRBV5-1
size: -
DNA: TGCGCCAGCAGCTTGGGACAGACTGGGGCCAACGTCCTGACTTTC
CDR3: CASSLGQTGANVLTF

J: TRBJ1-2
D: -
V: TRBV14
size: few
DNA: TGTGCCAGCAGCCAAACCTCGGGGACAACCAACTATGGCTACACCTTC
CDR3: CASSQTSGTTNYGYTF

J: TRBJ2-1
D: TRBD1
V: TRBV11-2
size: -
DNA: TGTGCCAGCAGCTTACGGGGGACAGGGGATGAGCAGTTCTTC
CDR3: CASSLRGTGDEQFF

J: TRBJ2-3
D: TRBD2
V: TRBV5-1
size: -
DNA: TGCGCCAGCAGCTCAGGACTAGCGGATTTCACAGATACGCAGTATTTT
CDR3: CASSSGLADFTDTQYF

J: TRBJ1-2
D: TRBD1
V: TRBV27
size: -
DNA: TGTGCCAGCAGGCAAGCAGGGGGTCGGGGCGACTATGGCTACACCTTC
CDR3: CASRQAGGRGDYGYTF

J: TRBJ2-7
D: -
V: TRBV14
size: -
DNA: TGTGCCAGCAGCCCAGGCAGGGACCCCTACAATGAGCAGTACTTC
CDR3: CASSPGRDPYNEQYF

J: TRBJ2-1
D: TRBD2
V: TRBV29-1
size: -
DNA: TGCAGCGTTGGGACTAGCGGGAGCCACCAGTTCTTC
CDR3: CSVGTSGSHQFF

J: TRBJ2-5
D: TRBD2
V: TRBV29-1
size: -
DNA: TGCAGCGCGGATTCGGGACTAGCGGGCCAAGAGACCCAGTACTTC
CDR3: CSADSGLAGQETQYF

J: TRBJ2-7
D: -
V: TRBV15
size: -
DNA: TGTGCCACCAGCAGAGATTCAACGGGTACTTTAGACCACGAGCAGTACTTC
CDR3: CATSRDSTGTLDHEQYF

J: TRBJ2-3
D: TRBD1
V: TRBV7-2
size: -
DNA: TGTGCCAGCAGCTTACGGACAGGGCGCACAGATGCGCAGTATTTT
CDR3: CASSLRTGRTDAQYF

J: TRBJ2-5
D: -
V: TRBV20-1
size: -
DNA: TGCAGTGCTGGGCGGGACAGAGCCCAAGAGACCCAGTACTTC
CDR3: CSAGRDRAQETQYF

J: TRBJ1-2
D: TRBD1
V: TRBV5-5
size: -
DNA: TGTGCCAGCAGCAGGGGACAGGGGGGTTCCTATGACTACACCTTC
CDR3: CASSRGQGGSYDYTF

J: TRBJ2-1
D: -
V: TRBV6-5
size: -
DNA: TGTGCCAGCAGTTCCTCTCTCGGGCTGTACAATGAGCAGTTCTTC
CDR3: CASSSSLGLYNEQFF

J: TRBJ1-4
D: -
V: TRBV20-1
size: once
DNA: TGCAGTGCGCCAGAGACAGCCCGCAATGAAAAACTGTTTTTT
CDR3: CSAPETARNEKLFF

J: TRBJ1-6
D: -
V: TRBV27
size: -
DNA: TGTGCCAGCAGGGAAGGGGGGGGAGGAAGGAATTCACCCCTCCACTTT
CDR3: CASREGGGGRNSPLHF

J: TRBJ2-7
D: TRBD2
V: TRBV7-2
size: -
DNA: TGTGCCAGCAGCTTAGTCGCTAGCGGGGGCGACGAGCAGTACTTC
CDR3: CASSLVASGGDEQYF

J: TRBJ2-7
D: -
V: TRBV2
size: few
DNA: TGTGCCAGCAGTGAAAGGCGGGTGGGGAACGAGCAGTACTTC
CDR3: CASSERRVGNEQYF

J: TRBJ2-5
D: TRBD2
V: TRBV29-1
size: many
DNA: TGCAGCGTTGATACTAGCGGGGGTGAGACCCAGTACTTC
CDR3: CSVDTSGGETQYF

J: TRBJ2-3
D: -
V: TRBV5-1
size: many
DNA: TGCGCCACTTCCCCCCAGGGGGGCAGAGATACGCAGTATTTT
CDR3: CATSPQGGRDTQYF

J: TRBJ2-3
D: -
V: TRBV20-1
size: once
DNA: TGCAGTGCTAGAGATCCGGCCCGGGGGGCCGGGGGCCCAGATACGCAGTATTTT
CDR3: CSARDPARGAGGPDTQYF

J: TRBJ2-1
D: -
V: TRBV19
size: once
DNA: TGTGCCAGTAGTAGCCGTCCGGGTAATGAGCAGTTCTTC
CDR3: CASSSRPGNEQFF

J: TRBJ2-3
D: -
V: TRBV27
size: few
DNA: TGTGCCAGCAGTTCTACGGCTGCGGGTACGCAGTATTTT
CDR3: CASSSTAAGTQYF

J: TRBJ2-3
D: -
V: TRBV3-1
size: -
DNA: TGTGCCAGCAGCCAAGAGTGGGGAGATACGCAGTATTTT
CDR3: CASSQEWGDTQYF

J: TRBJ2-7
D: -
V: TRBV20-1
size: -
DNA: TGCAGTGCTAGAGATCGGTATAGTTACGAGCAGTACTTC
CDR3: CSARDRYSYEQYF

J: TRBJ2-1
D: -
V: TRBV6-2/TRBV6-3
size: -
DNA: TGTGCCAGCAGTTACGGACACAATGAGCAGTTCTTC
CDR3: CASSYGHNEQFF

J: TRBJ1-5
D: -
V: TRBV7-9
size: few
DNA: TGTGCCAGCAGCTGGGTGGAGGATCAGCCCCAGCATTTT
CDR3: CASSWVEDQPQHF

J: TRBJ1-2
D: -
V: TRBV25-1
size: -
DNA: TGTGCCAGCAGTGAAGCGGGAGTGGTCTTCGGCTACACCTTC
CDR3: CASSEAGVVFGYTF